The clone carrying this T cell receptor beta chain was counted between two and nine times. The antigen is undetermined. This sample stems from a study of response to subunit inactivated influenza vaccine. CDR1 SGHAT and CDR2 FQNNGV come from the germline V gene. V was cut by 1 base and J by 9 bases, with 10 bases left in between. This CDR3 comprises 13 residues. Findings of the study overall: After each seasonal influenza vaccination, few new T cells are recruited, the authors suggested.

TCRdb re-called the RT-PCR reads through MiXCR, storing one row per CDR3 protein. This table holds 590,000 or so distinct CDR3 sequences, less than 15% found once. Here the sequenced sample was PBMCs from blood, taken about 14 days before vaccination. The sequence came from a man in his forties or fifties who received an inactivated influenza vaccine. The chain has TRBV11-2 and TRBJ2-1, with D possibly matching TRBD1 (6 bases). CDR3 amino acids: CASSLGGRPEQFF. The DNA for the CDR3 is TGTGCCAGCAGCTTAGGGGGGCGGCCTGAGCAGTTCTTC.